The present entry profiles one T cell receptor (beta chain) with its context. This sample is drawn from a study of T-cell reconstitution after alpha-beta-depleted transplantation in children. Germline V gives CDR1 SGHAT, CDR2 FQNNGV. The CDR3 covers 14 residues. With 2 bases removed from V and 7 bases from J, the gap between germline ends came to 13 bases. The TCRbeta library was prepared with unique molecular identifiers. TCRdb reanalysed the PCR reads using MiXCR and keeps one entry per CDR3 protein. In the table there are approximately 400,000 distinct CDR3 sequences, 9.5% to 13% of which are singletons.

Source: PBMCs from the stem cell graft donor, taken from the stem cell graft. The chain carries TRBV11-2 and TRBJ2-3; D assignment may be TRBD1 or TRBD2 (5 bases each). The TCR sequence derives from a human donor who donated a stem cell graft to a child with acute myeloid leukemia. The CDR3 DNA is TGTGCCAGCAGCTTACTGCAGTGGGGGAATACGCAGTATTTT. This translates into CASSLLQWGNTQYF.